The 32 T cell receptor beta chains presented below share a single source sample, sequenced in a study of OX40 agonist ivuxolimab in advanced cancers. Using immunoSEQ multiplex PCR, the repertoire was profiled, and TCRdb retains in-frame clones only, with some absent. The repertoire consists of 44,000 or so clones, with more than 70% occurring once and the leading ten covering around 6.8%. Here the sequenced sample was CD4+ or CD8+ T cells sorted from blood, taken in a trial of the OX40 agonist ivuxolimab. These receptors all stem from an adult with an advanced solid tumor such as melanoma, head and neck, liver or kidney cancer.

The gene calls are TRBV2 and TRBJ2-7; 8 nucleotides agree with TRBD1. V was clipped by 5 bases and J by 2 bases; unmatched bases: 2. There are 13 residues in the CDR3. The germline V gene has CDR1 SNHLY and CDR2 FYNNEI. CDR3 nucleotide sequence: TGTGCCAGCAGTCCGGACAGGGCCTACGAGCAGTACTTC. This gives the protein CASSPDRAYEQYF. The full variable domain, completed using reference TRBV2 and TRBJ2-7, is EPEVTQTPSHQVTQMGQEVILRCVPISNHLYFYWYRQILGQKVEFLVSFYNNEISEKSEIFDDQFSVERPDGSNFTLKIRSTKLEDSAMYFCASSPDRAYEQYFGPGTRLTVT.

The chain links TRBV4-1 to TRBJ2-6; no clear D. The germline V and J ends were trimmed by 0 bases and 3 bases, with 9 bases remaining between them. This CDR3 is built from 16 residues. Germline V lookup: CDR1 MGHRA, CDR2 YSYEKL. Here the CDR3 DNA reads TGCGCCAGCAGCCAAGATACCCAGGTTGGGGCCAACGTCCTGACTTTC. Protein sequence: CASSQDTQVGANVLTF.

This chain joins TRBV19 and TRBJ2-7; the D gene is possibly TRBD1 (6 bases). The CDR3 has 13 amino acids. Deletions cut 4 bases from V and 0 bases from J, with 7 bases between. Germline V gene lookup returns CDR1 LNHDA and CDR2 SQIVND (reference sequence). The CDR3 sequence is CASSRTVSYEQYF. The CDR3 nucleotides are TGTGCCAGTAGTAGGACAGTCTCCTACGAGCAGTACTTC.

This chain connects TRBV7-9 to TRBJ2-2; D is undetermined. Trimming took off 3 bases at V and 0 bases at J, with 5 bases between the two ends. This CDR3 region has 14 residues. Germline-derived CDR1 and CDR2 are SEHNR and FQNEAQ (reference sequence). The CDR3 sequence is CASSFDSNTGELFF. CDR3 coding DNA: TGTGCCAGCAGCTTCGACTCGAACACCGGGGAGCTGTTTTTT.

The rearrangement links TRBV6-1 to TRBJ1-6; D is undetermined. V was trimmed by 1 base and J by 11 bases, leaving 9 bases between them. Germline CDR1 MNHNS, CDR2 SASEGT. The CDR3 spans 13 residues. The CDR3 loop is CASSEGMDPPLHF. As DNA, the CDR3 is TGTGCCAGCAGTGAAGGGATGGACCCACCCCTCCACTTT.

The chain links TRBV2 to TRBJ1-5; 7 nucleotides line up with TRBD1. J lost 1 base, V lost 2 bases, and 5 bases had no gene match. Germline assignment: CDR1 SNHLY and CDR2 FYNNEI. The CDR3 runs 16 residues. This chain's CDR3 is CASSEQGGRSNQPQHF. CDR3 nucleotide sequence: TGTGCCAGCAGTGAACAGGGGGGGAGAAGCAATCAGCCCCAGCATTTT.

The chain employs TRBV13 and TRBJ2-1; 8 bases align to TRBD1. After removal of 3 bases from V and 6 bases from J, the junction contained 7 bases not matched to a gene. CDR3 length equals 15 residues. Germline V CDR1 and CDR2: PRHDT, FYEKMQ (reference sequence). CDR3 protein: CASSFSRGRINEQFF. CDR3 DNA sequence: TGTGCCAGCAGCTTTTCCAGGGGGCGTATCAATGAGCAGTTCTTC. Filled out from reference TRBV13 and TRBJ2-1, the complete variable domain reads AAGVIQSPRHLIKEKRETATLKCYPIPRHDTVYWYQQGPGQDPQFLISFYEKMQSDKGSIPDRFSAQQFSDYHSELNMSSLELGDSALYFCASSFSRGRINEQFFGPGTRLTVL.

The J gene is TRBJ2-2, the V gene TRBV18; D unclear. The V gene lost 3 bases and the J gene lost 0 bases, with 14 bases spanning the gap. Germline V lookup: CDR1 KGHSH, CDR2 LQKENI. The CDR3 extends over 17 amino acids. The DNA for the CDR3 is TGTGCCAGCTCACCCGATTTCGGCAGAGCGAACACCGGGGAGCTGTTTTTT. This codes for CASSPDFGRANTGELFF.

This clone appeared once. The chain has TRBV9 and TRBJ1-1; D perhaps matches TRBD1 (5 bases). V was cut by 0 bases and J by 7 bases, with 16 bases left in between. The CDR3 has 15 residues. The germline V gene has CDR1 SGDLS and CDR2 YYNGEE. The CDR3 reads CASSVGGYGAIEAFF. The CDR3 DNA reads as TGTGCCAGCAGCGTAGGCGGATATGGGGCTATTGAAGCTTTCTTT.

The CDR3 coding sequence is TGTGCCAGCAGTGTAGCGGGAGTTGTCACAGATACGCAGTATTTT. Translated, it gives CASSVAGVVTDTQYF. V gene TRBV25-1 combines with J gene TRBJ2-3; 9 bases are a match to TRBD2. J gave up 2 bases and V 4 bases, and 4 bases lay outside the gene matches. The CDR3 covers 15 residues. Germline V gene sequence: CDR1 MGHDK, CDR2 SYGVNS.

The chain uses TRBV15 and TRBJ2-1; either TRBD1 or TRBD2 may fit D (5 bases each). There are 13 residues in the CDR3. Germline V gene data show CDR1 as LNHNV and CDR2 as YYDKDF (reference sequence). Trimming pared 3 bases from V and 5 bases from J, leaving 8 bases between. DNA for the CDR3: TGTGCCACCAGCAGCCGAGGGGACAATGAGCAGTTCTTC. It is translated as CATSSRGDNEQFF. The full variable domain, rest sourced from reference TRBV15 and TRBJ2-1, is DAMVIQNPRYQVTQFGKPVTLSCSQTLNHNVMYWYQQKSSQAPKLLFHYYDKDFNNEADTPDNFQSRRPNTSFCFLDIRSPGLGDTAMYLCATSSRGDNEQFFGPGTRLTVL.

This clone was counted a single time. The rearrangement uses TRBV19 and TRBJ2-7; weak D call: TRBD2 (6 bases). There are 14 residues in the CDR3. Germline lookup yields CDR1 LNHDA and CDR2 SQIVND (reference sequence). V was clipped by 1 base and J by 0 bases, with 7 bases between them. The DNA for the CDR3 is TGTGCCAGTAGTATAGCGGGAGCCTCCTACGAGCAGTACTTC. It is translated as CASSIAGASYEQYF.

This clone was seen only once. This rearrangement joins TRBV7-7 to TRBJ2-5; TRBD2 matches 8 bases. This CDR3 comprises 16 residues. Germline CDR1 is SSHAT and CDR2 is FNYEAQ (reference sequence). J lost 5 bases, V lost 0 bases, and 8 bases had no gene match. The CDR3 is CASSLAGAGASETQYF. The CDR3 DNA reads as TGTGCCAGCAGCTTAGCGGGAGCGGGAGCGAGTGAGACCCAGTACTTC.

The chain couples TRBV7-2 to TRBJ2-4; D is uncertain. This CDR3 region has 14 residues. V lost 5 bases and J lost 8, with 16 bases in between. The germline gives CDR1 SGHTA, CDR2 FQGNSA. Here the CDR3 DNA reads TGTGCCAGCAGCCCAAGCCCTGCGAGGCACATTCAGTACTTC. Residues: CASSPSPARHIQYF.

The V and J genes are TRBV6-1 and TRBJ2-2; a possible D gene is TRBD2 (5 bases). Germline V gene data show CDR1 as MNHNS and CDR2 as SASEGT. This CDR3 is built from 14 residues. Trimming stripped 1 base from V and 6 bases from J, with 9 bases between. The DNA for the CDR3 is TGTGCCAGCAGTGAAGGGACTGAGGCCGGGGAGCTGTTTTTT. This gives the protein CASSEGTEAGELFF.

This clone was seen a few times. The rearrangement uses TRBV6-1 and TRBJ2-7, with 9 positions matching TRBD2. The CDR3 has 15 amino acids. The germline gives CDR1 MNHNS, CDR2 SASEGT. Unmatched junction bases numbered 13, after V lost 8 bases and J lost 5 bases. The CDR3 sequence is CASRGLAGILNEQYF. The CDR3 bases are TGTGCCAGCCGGGGGCTAGCGGGAATCTTAAACGAGCAGTACTTC.

The V gene is TRBV19, the J gene TRBJ2-3; 7 nucleotides match TRBD1. Germline CDR1 and CDR2: LNHDA and SQIVND (reference sequence). CDR3 length: 15 residues. V lost 7 bases and J lost 2; bases outside the gene matches: 9. In DNA form, the CDR3 reads TGTGCCAGTACCAAGGGACAGAGGGCCACAGATACGCAGTATTTT. Translation gives CASTKGQRATDTQYF. Drawing the rest from reference TRBV19 and TRBJ2-3, the complete variable domain is DGGITQSPKYLFRKEGQNVTLSCEQNLNHDAMYWYRQDPGQGLRLIYYSQIVNDFQKGDIAEGYSVSREKKESFPLTVTSAQKNPTAFYLCASTKGQRATDTQYFGPGTRLTVL.

This clone turned up a few times. The V call is TRBV18, the J call TRBJ1-2; D remains ambiguous. This CDR3 comprises 14 residues. V dropped 4 bases and J dropped 1 base, with 10 bases sitting between them. CDR1 and CDR2 from the germline V gene are KGHSH and LQKENI. The CDR3 protein is CASSHGTDNYGYTF. As DNA, the CDR3 is TGTGCCAGCTCACATGGTACAGATAACTATGGCTACACCTTC.

V is TRBV18 and J is TRBJ1-5, with TRBD1 matching over 7 bases. Looked up from germline, CDR1 is KGHSH and CDR2 is LQKENI. V was pared by 2 bases and J by 3 bases, with 16 bases of the junction left unmatched. This CDR3 spans 19 amino acids. The CDR3 protein is CASSPVYIIGTADNQPQHF. The CDR3 region has the DNA TGTGCCAGCTCACCAGTTTATATTATAGGGACAGCTGACAATCAGCCCCAGCATTTT.

The chain carries TRBV9 and TRBJ2-3; no clear D. Germline CDR1 SGDLS, CDR2 YYNGEE. The V end lost 7 bases, the J end lost 1 base, and 7 bases lay between the germline ends. The CDR3 sequence is 12 residues long. The CDR3 DNA reads as TGTGCCAGCGTAGCTTGCACAGATACGCAGTATTTT. Translated: CASVACTDTQYF.

This clone qualifies as medium-sized (0.01 to 0.1%). The chain combines TRBV27 with TRBJ1-5; no definite D call. Germline V gene lookup returns CDR1 MNHEY and CDR2 SMNVEV (reference sequence). The V end lost 3 bases, the J end lost 7 bases, and 13 bases lay between the germline ends. This CDR3 has 14 residues. CDR3 protein: CASSFSGFGQPQHF. The CDR3 DNA follows: TGTGCCAGCAGTTTCTCCGGTTTTGGCCAGCCCCAGCATTTT.

The chain joins TRBV7-2 to TRBJ2-5; D is ambiguous. Between the trimmed V and J ends, which lost 3 bases and 1 base, there was a span of 0 bases. The CDR3 has 11 amino acids. Germline CDR1 reads SGHTA; CDR2 reads FQGNSA. CDR3 region: CASSFQETQYF. CDR3 nucleotides: TGTGCCAGCAGCTTCCAAGAGACCCAGTACTTC.

This clone was observed once. The CDR3 loop is CASSPPSRVDYGYTF. CDR3 in DNA: TGTGCCAGCTCACCACCGTCCAGGGTTGACTATGGCTACACCTTC. The chain couples TRBV18 to TRBJ1-2, with a possible D match to TRBD1 (5 bases). CDR1 and CDR2 (germline): KGHSH, LQKENI. The CDR3 has 15 amino acids. Trimming removed 0 bases at V and 3 bases at J, with 11 bases between.

This rearrangement joins TRBV5-1 to TRBJ1-1, with 8 nucleotides matching TRBD1. This CDR3 is built from 14 residues. The V and J ends lost 3 bases and 1 base, in that order; junction bases with no gene match: 2. Germline V CDR1 and CDR2: SGHRS, YFSETQ. CDR3 sequence reads: CASSWGQANTEAFF. The CDR3 DNA reads as TGCGCCAGCAGCTGGGGACAGGCGAACACTGAAGCTTTCTTT. The whole variable domain, remainder taken from reference TRBV5-1 and TRBJ1-1, is KAGVTQTPRYLIKTRGQQVTLSCSPISGHRSVSWYQQTPGQGLQFLFEYFSETQRNKGNFPGRFSGRQFSNSRSEMNVSTLELGDSALYLCASSWGQANTEAFFGQGTRLTVV.

This rearrangement joins TRBV7-2 to TRBJ2-5, with 12 positions matching TRBD2. V lost 4 bases, J lost 5 bases, and 5 bases stayed unmatched. The CDR3 is 15 amino acids. Germline V lookup: CDR1 SGHTA, CDR2 FQGNSA. The CDR3 here is CASSSSGRALETQYF. The CDR3 DNA is TGTGCCAGCAGCTCTAGCGGGAGGGCCTTGGAGACCCAGTACTTC.

The chain recombines TRBV5-1 with TRBJ1-4, with 7 positions matching TRBD1. In germline, CDR1 is SGHRS, CDR2 YFSETQ. V dropped 4 bases and J dropped 8; count of bases not matched to a gene: 8. The length of the CDR3 is 14 residues. CDR3 protein: CASSPQGTGEKLFF. The CDR3 nucleotides read TGCGCCAGCAGCCCACAGGGGACGGGGGAAAAACTGTTTTTT.

V usage is TRBV30 and J usage is TRBJ2-1; D not certain. Per germline, CDR1 GTSNPN and CDR2 SVGIG (reference sequence). The CDR3 consists of 15 residues. V shed 6 bases and J shed 6 bases, with 21 bases lying between them. The CDR3 region is CACTPLRFPGNEQFF. The DNA of the CDR3 is TGTGCCTGCACACCCCTCCGCTTTCCTGGCAATGAGCAGTTCTTC. The complete variable domain, with remaining parts taken from reference TRBV30 and TRBJ2-1, reads SQTIHQWPATLVQPVGSPLSLECTVEGTSNPNLYWYRQAAGRGLQLLFYSVGIGQISSEVPQNLSASRPQDRQFILSSKKLLLSDSGFYLCACTPLRFPGNEQFFGPGTRLTVL.

The chain recombines TRBV7-2 with TRBJ2-2; TRBD2 might be the D (6 bases). The CDR3 runs to 15 residues. Trimming left V 6 bases short and J 2 bases short, with 13 bases between. CDR1 SGHTA and CDR2 FQGNSA come from the germline V gene. The CDR3 nucleotides read TGTGCCAGCAGGCCGACGGGGACTAACACCGGGGAGCTGTTTTTT. Amino acids: CASRPTGTNTGELFF.

This clone turned up a few times. This sequence joins TRBV6-6 and TRBJ1-6, with 7 nucleotides matching TRBD1. This CDR3 spans 15 amino acids. V lost 6 bases to trimming and J lost 9 bases; unmatched junction nucleotides: 11. Germline assignment: CDR1 MNHNY and CDR2 SVGAGI (reference sequence). The CDR3 region has the DNA TGTGCCAGCAGCCCCGCAGGGGGTTCCATTTCACCCCTCCACTTT. It yields the protein CASSPAGGSISPLHF.

The chain has TRBV30 and TRBJ2-7, with unresolved D. V lost 2 bases and J lost 1, with 18 bases in between. CDR3 length: 16 residues. In germline, CDR1 is GTSNPN, CDR2 SVGIG (reference sequence). CDR3 protein: CAWSRAGRFGSYEQYF. The CDR3 bases are TGTGCCTGGAGTAGGGCAGGTCGCTTCGGGTCCTACGAGCAGTACTTC.

This clone was seen just once. V is TRBV19 and J is TRBJ1-3, with no clear D. Germline V gene data show CDR1 as LNHDA and CDR2 as SQIVND (reference sequence). The CDR3 has 14 amino acids. V was cut by 4 bases and J by 0 bases, with 7 bases left in between. In nucleotides, the CDR3 is TGTGCCAGTAGTAATAGACACTCTGGAAACACCATATATTTT. It is translated as CASSNRHSGNTIYF.

J is TRBJ2-2 and V is TRBV12-2; TRBD1 is the table's D call, not checked against the DNA. TRBV12-2 is an annotated pseudogene. The CDR3 is made up of 16 amino acids. CDR3 sequence: CASRFRQGTNTGELFF. CDR3 in DNA: TGTGCAAGTCGGTTTAGACAGGGGACGAACACCGGGGAGCTGTTTTTT.